Following are 22 T cell receptor beta chains from one sample sequenced in a study of cytomegalovirus exposure and HLA in healthy donors. The PCR was carried out with 60 Vbeta primers and 13 Jbeta primers. Some clones are missing from TCRdb's copy, which holds only in-frame ones; the method was immunoSEQ multiplex PCR. The data show about 130,000 clones, approximately 79% seen once. Sequencing was performed on PBMCs. These receptors were taken from a man aged 18 to 30 in good health and CMV-seropositive.

The chain employs TRBV7-8 and TRBJ2-1; 14 nucleotides agree with TRBD2. V gave up 7 bases and J gave up 6 bases; unmatched junction bases: 2. This CDR3 is built from 14 residues. Germline lookup yields CDR1 SGHVS and CDR2 FQNEAQ. The CDR3 protein is CASTGTSGSNEQFF. Here the CDR3 DNA reads TGTGCCAGCACCGGGACTAGCGGGAGCAATGAGCAGTTCTTC.

V and J are TRBV5-1 and TRBJ2-2; the D gene is possibly TRBD1 (6 bases). The CDR3 extends over 16 amino acids. V was pared by 4 bases and J by 7 bases, with 20 bases between. Germline CDR1 SGHRS, CDR2 YFSETQ. CDR3 bases: TGCGCCAGCAGCCCCTCGGGGATCCTAGGGGGCGGGGAGCTGTTTTTT. Its translation is CASSPSGILGGGELFF.

This clone has only one observation. J is TRBJ2-7 and V is TRBV5-1; TRBD1 aligns across 11 bases. CDR1 is SGHRS, CDR2 YFSETQ, per germline. V shed 4 bases, J shed 4 bases, and the junction held 7 bases outside the gene matches. The CDR3 length is 15 residues. Here the CDR3 reads CASSILGQGEYEQYF. In DNA form, the CDR3 reads TGCGCCAGCAGCATACTGGGACAGGGGGAATACGAGCAGTACTTC.

The chain is built from TRBV27 and TRBJ2-7, with 10 bases matching TRBD1. J was trimmed by 2 bases and V by 5 bases; bases with no gene match: 6. The CDR3 consists of 15 residues. Germline CDR1 MNHEY, CDR2 SMNVEV (reference sequence). The CDR3 spells CASSPPGTGAYEQYF. The CDR3 DNA reads TGTGCCAGCAGTCCCCCCGGGACAGGGGCCTACGAGCAGTACTTC.

The sample holds one count of this clone. The chain carries TRBV25-1 and TRBJ2-7; D is unclear. Trimming pared 4 bases from V and 2 bases from J, leaving 9 bases between. Germline-derived CDR1 and CDR2 are MGHDK and SYGVNS. This CDR3 has 13 amino acids. The CDR3 is CASSGLPPYEQYF. The CDR3 DNA is TGTGCCAGCAGTGGACTTCCCCCCTACGAGCAGTACTTC.

This chain links TRBV21-1 with TRBJ1-5; no check of the table's D call, TRBD1, against the DNA was made. TRBV21-1 is a documented pseudogene. This CDR3 is 18 amino acids long. The CDR3 sequence is CASSGQTDRPPSNQPQHF. DNA of the CDR3: TGTGCCAGCAGCGGTCAGACGGACAGGCCACCTAGCAATCAGCCCCAGCATTTT.

This clone came up many times. The V gene is TRBV5-1, the J gene TRBJ1-4, with TRBD1 identical over 7 bases. Unmatched junction bases numbered 17, after V lost 1 base and J lost 8 bases. This CDR3 is 18 amino acids long. The germline CDR1 and CDR2 sequences are SGHRS and YFSETQ. The CDR3 DNA follows: TGCGCCAGCAGCTTGAACCCGGGACAGTCCTTAAGTAGGGAAAAACTGTTTTTT. Protein: CASSLNPGQSLSREKLFF.

Turning to this clone: This same CDR3 is encoded by further DNA sequences in the sample. The chain employs TRBV2 and TRBJ2-7; D unresolved. Trimming took 4 bases from V and 2 from J, leaving 6 bases between them. CDR1 and CDR2 (germline): SNHLY, FYNNEI. This CDR3 spans 12 amino acids. CDR3 in amino acids: CASSVSPYEQYF. DNA of the CDR3: TGTGCCAGCAGTGTCTCCCCCTACGAGCAGTACTTC.

The chain carries TRBV6-5 and TRBJ2-7, with TRBD2 as a possible D gene (5 bases). V was shortened by 2 bases and J by 2 bases, with 10 bases between the two germline ends. Germline V gene data show CDR1 as MNHEY and CDR2 as SVGAGI. The CDR3 is 14 amino acids. Written as DNA, the CDR3 is TGTGCCAGCAGTTACCAACGGGGTCCCTACGAGCAGTACTTC. Its translation is CASSYQRGPYEQYF.

The gene calls are TRBV5-1 and TRBJ2-7; D may be TRBD1 (6 bases). The CDR3 spans 14 residues. With 5 bases removed from V and 5 bases from J, the gap between germline ends came to 17 bases. CDR1 and CDR2 (germline): SGHRS, YFSETQ. For the CDR3, the DNA is TGCGCCAGCAGGTTATCCCTGGACAGCCACGAGCAGTACTTC. Protein product: CASRLSLDSHEQYF. Combining the CDR3 with reference TRBV5-1 and TRBJ2-7 gives the whole variable domain KAGVTQTPRYLIKTRGQQVTLSCSPISGHRSVSWYQQTPGQGLQFLFEYFSETQRNKGNFPGRFSGRQFSNSRSEMNVSTLELGDSALYLCASRLSLDSHEQYFGPGTRLTVT.

The chain couples TRBV30 to TRBJ2-7; 9 nucleotides match TRBD2. The germline V gene has CDR1 GTSNPN and CDR2 SVGIG (reference sequence). The ends lost 6 bases at V and 6 bases at J; junction bases unmatched: 6. The CDR3 covers 12 residues. CDR3 sequence reads: CACQVRGGEQYF. CDR3 in DNA: TGTGCCTGCCAGGTGCGGGGGGGCGAGCAGTACTTC.

This clone was observed once. The V gene is TRBV18, the J gene TRBJ2-5; 9 nucleotides align to TRBD1. The J call is in doubt because the DNA end fits TRBJ2-7 better. CDR3 length equals 15 residues. Germline loops: CDR1 KGHSH, CDR2 LQKENI. The CDR3 coding sequence is TGTGCCAGCTCACGCACAGGGGGCAGGGAATACGAGCAGTACTTC. Translated, it gives CASSRTGGREYEQYF.

This clone was recorded once. DNA of the CDR3: TGTGCCAGCAGTTACTCGCGGCCAGGGGCGGATCGGGGCACTGAAGCTTTCTTT. This codes for CASSYSRPGADRGTEAFF. The chain uses TRBV6-7 and TRBJ1-1; possible D gene TRBD1, 6 bases. TRBV6-7 is given ORF status, its function remaining uncertain. CDR3 size: 18 residues. V lost 0 bases, J lost 4 bases, and 21 bases lay in between.

This chain uses TRBV7-9 with TRBJ1-5; 7 nucleotides line up with TRBD1. The trim removed 5 bases at V and 6 bases at J, leaving 7 bases unmatched. The CDR3 has 14 residues. Per the germline V gene, CDR1 is SEHNR and CDR2 is FQNEAQ (reference sequence). The CDR3 loop is CASSPGTVGQPQHF. CDR3 DNA: TGTGCCAGCAGCCCCGGGACAGTGGGTCAGCCCCAGCATTTT.

This clone was seen more than once but under ten times. The chain joins TRBV14 to TRBJ2-3; D may be TRBD1 (5 bases). The V and J ends lost 4 bases and 2 bases respectively, with 16 bases between them. The germline V gene has CDR1 SGHDN and CDR2 FVKESK. The CDR3 is 16 amino acids. The CDR3 reads CASSLWGRGNTDTQYF. In DNA form, the CDR3 reads TGTGCCAGCAGCCTATGGGGCCGTGGGAACACAGATACGCAGTATTTT.

This clone was recorded a few times. The genes are TRBV5-4 and TRBJ1-6; D gene ambiguous. V was cut by 0 bases and J by 6 bases, with 7 bases left in between. This CDR3 is 14 amino acids long. Germline assignment: CDR1 SGHNT and CDR2 YYREEE (reference sequence). CDR3 nucleotides: TGTGCCAGCAGCTTGGCCCAGGTTAATTCACCCCTCCACTTT. This gives the protein CASSLAQVNSPLHF.

V is TRBV27 and J is TRBJ2-2, with TRBD2 identical over 9 bases. This CDR3 spans 19 amino acids. V was pared by 8 bases and J by 3 bases, with 19 bases of the junction left unmatched. Germline V lookup: CDR1 MNHEY, CDR2 SMNVEV (reference sequence). The CDR3 sequence is CASASLDISGRWDTGELFF. The CDR3 nucleotides are TGTGCCAGCGCCTCCTTGGATATTAGCGGGAGATGGGACACCGGGGAGCTGTTTTTT.

This chain uses TRBV28 with TRBJ1-3; D is ambiguous. The CDR3 covers 18 residues. The germline V gene has CDR1 MDHEN and CDR2 SYDVKM. The V end lost 0 bases, the J end lost 0 bases, and 15 bases lay between the germline ends. The CDR3 nucleotides are TGTGCCAGCAGTTTATGGGTGGAGACGCTGAGCTCTGGAAACACCATATATTTT. Translated: CASSLWVETLSSGNTIYF.

The chain links TRBV29-1 to TRBJ2-3, with D possibly TRBD1 on 6 matching bases. In germline, CDR1 is SQVTM, CDR2 ANQGSEA. This CDR3 comprises 16 residues. The ends were cut back, 1 base at V and 4 bases at J, with 18 bases in the middle. In nucleotides, the CDR3 is TGCAGCGTTGAAGGCGGGCAGGGGAAAGCTCCAGATACGCAGTATTTT. Its protein is CSVEGGQGKAPDTQYF.

The chain joins TRBV28 to TRBJ1-1, with 9 bases aligning to TRBD1. Losses at the gene ends were 8 bases for V and 1 base for J; bases not matched to a gene: 5. There are 14 residues in the CDR3. Germline V gene sequence: CDR1 MDHEN, CDR2 SYDVKM. CDR3 amino acids: CASSGTGRNTEAFF. CDR3 bases: TGTGCCAGCTCCGGGACAGGGAGGAACACTGAAGCTTTCTTT.

The chain has TRBV6-6 and TRBJ2-3; perhaps TRBD2 as D (5 bases). Germline V gene lookup returns CDR1 MNHNY and CDR2 SVGAGI (reference sequence). Trimming took 6 bases from V and 4 from J, leaving 17 bases between them. The CDR3 spans 15 residues. The CDR3 DNA reads as TGTGCCAGCAGCCTTTTTGGAGGAGAGGCAGATACGCAGTATTTT. Translated: CASSLFGGEADTQYF.

V and J are TRBV5-1 and TRBJ2-2; D remains unclear. Germline V gene lookup returns CDR1 SGHRS and CDR2 YFSETQ. Trimming stripped 4 bases from V and 1 base from J, with 8 bases between. The CDR3 is made up of 14 amino acids. This CDR3 reads CASSVYRNTGELFF. CDR3 DNA sequence: TGCGCCAGCAGCGTGTACAGGAACACCGGGGAGCTGTTTTTT.